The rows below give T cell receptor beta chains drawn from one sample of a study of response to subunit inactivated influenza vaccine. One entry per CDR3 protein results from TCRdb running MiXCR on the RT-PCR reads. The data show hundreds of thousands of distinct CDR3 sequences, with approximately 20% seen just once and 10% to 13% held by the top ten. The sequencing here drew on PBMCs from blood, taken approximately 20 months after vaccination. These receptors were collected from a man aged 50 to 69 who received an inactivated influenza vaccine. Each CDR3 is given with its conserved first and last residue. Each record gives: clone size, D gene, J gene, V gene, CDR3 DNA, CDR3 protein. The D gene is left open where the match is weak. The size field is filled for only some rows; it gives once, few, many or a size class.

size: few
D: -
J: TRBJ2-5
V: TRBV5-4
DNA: TGTGCCAGCAGCTTGGCCGACTCTTTAGAGACCCAGTACTTC
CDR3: CASSLADSLETQYF

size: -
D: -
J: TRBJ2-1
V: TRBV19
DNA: TGTGCCAGTAGTATCAGGGTAACCTACAATGAGCAGTTCTTC
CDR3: CASSIRVTYNEQFF

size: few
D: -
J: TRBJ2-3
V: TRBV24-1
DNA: TGTGCCACCAGCCCCGGCCGAACAGCTACAGATACGCAGTATTTT
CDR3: CATSPGRTATDTQYF

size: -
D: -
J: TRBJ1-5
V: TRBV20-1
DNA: TGCAGTGCTAGAGAGGACGCGAGCAATCAGCCCCAGCATTTT
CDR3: CSAREDASNQPQHF

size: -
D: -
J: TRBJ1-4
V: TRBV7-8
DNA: TGTGCCAGCAGCTTAAGTGCAGTTAATGAAAAACTGTTTTTT
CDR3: CASSLSAVNEKLFF

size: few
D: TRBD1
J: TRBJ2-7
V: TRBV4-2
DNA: TGTGCCAGCAGCCAAGTTGGACAGGGCGGCTACGAGCAGTACTTC
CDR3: CASSQVGQGGYEQYF

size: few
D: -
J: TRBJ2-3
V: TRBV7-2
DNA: TGTGCCAGCAGCGTAGACCGGGACTGGGGTACGCAGTATTTT
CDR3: CASSVDRDWGTQYF

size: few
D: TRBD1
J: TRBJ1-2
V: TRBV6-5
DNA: TGTGCCAGCAGTTACTTCAGACAGGGGGCCTATGGCTACACCTTC
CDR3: CASSYFRQGAYGYTF

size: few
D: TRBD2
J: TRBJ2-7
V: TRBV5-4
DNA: TGTGCCAGCAGCTTATCAAGCGGGGGGGGAAGACAGTACTTC
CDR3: CASSLSSGGGRQYF

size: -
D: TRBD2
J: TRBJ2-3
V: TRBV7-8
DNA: TGTGCCAGCAGCTTAGGTGGCGGGAGCAGCACAGATACGCAGTATTTT
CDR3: CASSLGGGSSTDTQYF

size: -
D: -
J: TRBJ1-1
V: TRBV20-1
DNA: TGCAGTGCCGATCAGTCTGCCAACACTGAAGCTTTCTTT
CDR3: CSADQSANTEAFF

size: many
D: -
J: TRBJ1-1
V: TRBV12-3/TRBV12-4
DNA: TGTGCCAGCAGGACAGGGAACACTGAAGCTTTCTTT
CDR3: CASRTGNTEAFF

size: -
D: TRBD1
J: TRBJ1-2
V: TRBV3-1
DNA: TGTGCCAGCAGCCAAGGACAGGGGGCAATCTATGGCTACACCTTC
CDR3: CASSQGQGAIYGYTF

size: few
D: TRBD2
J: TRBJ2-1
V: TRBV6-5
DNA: TGTGCCAGCAGTTACTCTACTAGCGGGACCTACAATGAGCAGTTCTTC
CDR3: CASSYSTSGTYNEQFF

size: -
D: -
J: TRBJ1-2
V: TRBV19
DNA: TGTGCCAGTAGTATTTTGGGACGCAACCTGAGCTACACCTTC
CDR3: CASSILGRNLSYTF

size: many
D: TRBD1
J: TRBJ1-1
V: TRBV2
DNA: TGTGCCAGCAAGGGACAGGGGGCGACCCAAGCTTTCTTT
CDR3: CASKGQGATQAFF

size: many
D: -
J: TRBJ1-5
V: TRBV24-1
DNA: TGTGCCACCAGTGATCCCGATCAGCCCCAGCATTTT
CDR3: CATSDPDQPQHF

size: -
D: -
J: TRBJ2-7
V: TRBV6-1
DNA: TGTGCCAGCAGTCCCAGTGTGGCAGGGGTTGACGAGCAGTACTTC
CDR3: CASSPSVAGVDEQYF

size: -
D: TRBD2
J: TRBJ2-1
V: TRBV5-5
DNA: TGTGCCAGCAGCCGCGGGACTAGCGGGAGTGGTGAGCAGTTCTTC
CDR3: CASSRGTSGSGEQFF